The 10 T cell receptor delta chains presented below share a single source sample, sequenced in a study of γδ T cells in repeated Plasmodium falciparum infection. TCRdb applied CATT to the multiplex PCR reads for clone calling. The sample lists approximately 60,000 delta-chain clones, around 1.7% occurring once. Bulk repertoires came from Vgamma9/Vdelta2+ or Vdelta2-negative gammadelta T cells flow-sorted from PBMC. Sequencing was performed on gamma-delta T cells from blood. The receptors derive from a pool of human donors (malaria-infected and uninfected, not separated).

With respect to this clone: For this DNA, TCRdb reports the protein of a much larger clone, which diverges at residue 3, most likely from a read error; the protein presented here is translated directly from the DNA. The chain uses TRDV1 and TRDJ1, with D possibly TRDD3 on 6 matching bases. Germline V gene sequence: CDR1 TSWWSYY, CDR2 QGS. CDR3 length: 20 amino acids. This chain's CDR3 is CAFGEPANVLHILGPDKLIF. The CDR3 nucleotides are TGTGCTTTTGGGGAACCAGCTAACGTCCTCCACATACTGGGTCCCGATAAACTCATCTTT.

This clone was observed many times. The TCRdb protein comes from a much larger clone and disagrees with this DNA's translation at residue 11, likely due to a read error; the protein given here is derived from the DNA. The gene calls are TRDV2 and TRDJ3; 7 bases map to TRDD3. Germline CDR1 GEAIGNYY, CDR2 EKD. The CDR3 is 18 residues long. CDR3 loop: CACDTGGFSSRDTRQMFF. Here the CDR3 DNA reads TGTGCCTGTGACACCGGGGGATTTAGCTCCCGGGACACCCGACAGATGTTTTTC.

This clone was seen many times. TCRdb's entry gives the protein of a much larger clone, which mismatches this DNA's translation at residue 19, likely from a read error; the protein reported here is translated from the DNA. The V and J genes are TRDV2 and TRDJ3; TRDD3 matches 8 bases. Germline CDR1 GEAIGNYY, CDR2 EKD. CDR3 size: 22 residues. CDR3 in DNA: TGTGCCTGTGACTCCGGCGCGTTTACTGGGGGCCCGAGCTCCTGGGACACCCGACGGATGTTTTTC. This encodes CACDSGAFTGGPSSWDTRRMFF.

V is TRDV2 and J is TRDJ1; 7 bases are shared with TRDD3. TCRdb does not report a J gene; here it was assigned by matching the DNA to germline references. The germline CDR1 and CDR2 sequences are GEAIGNYY and EKD. The CDR3 is 16 amino acids. The ends lost 5 bases at V and 0 bases at J; junction bases unmatched: 11. The CDR3 bases are TGTGCCTGTGGATACTGGGGACATCCGTACACCGATAAACTCATCTTT. Its translation is CACGYWGHPYTDKLIF.

This clone occurred a few times. One base separates it from a far larger clone, so it is likely a read error. This CDR3 is also generated by other DNA sequences in the sample. The V and J genes are TRDV1 and TRDJ1; 11 bases are a match to TRDD3. Here the J gene came from matching the DNA to germline, since TCRdb omits it. The junction had 20 bases not matched to a gene; V was cut back by 2 bases and J by 3 bases. The CDR3 consists of 21 residues. Per the germline V gene, CDR1 is TSWWSYY and CDR2 is QGS. The CDR3 loop is CALGESILQNIWGIRADKLIF. The DNA for the CDR3 is TGTGCTCTTGGGGAAAGTATCCTGCAAAACATTTGGGGGATACGCGCCGATAAACTCATCTTT.

On this clone itself: The protein held in TCRdb is that of a much larger clone and does not match this DNA's translation at residue 4, likely because of a read error; the protein shown is translated from the DNA. The chain links TRDV1 to TRDJ1, with D unclear. The CDR3 is 17 amino acids. V lost 7 bases, J lost 2 bases, and 23 bases lay in between. Per the germline V gene, CDR1 is TSWWSYY and CDR2 is QGS. The DNA of the CDR3 is TGTGCTCTTGAGAGCAACCTTTTTCACGTAAAAACCGATAAACTCATCTTT. Translation gives CALESNLFHVKTDKLIF.

This clone appeared a few times. This DNA's translation and the protein TCRdb lists, from a much larger clone, do not match at residue 14, likely due to a read error; the protein shown is translated from the DNA. V and J are TRDV1 and TRDJ1; TRDD2 is a possible D gene (7 bases). TCRdb gives no J gene; it was assigned here by matching the DNA to germline. The germline CDR1 and CDR2 sequences are TSWWSYY and QGS. The CDR3 sequence is 19 residues long. With 0 bases removed from V and 7 bases from J, the gap between germline ends came to 27 bases. CDR3: CALGELLPIDTWETSKLIF. CDR3 coding DNA: TGTGCTCTTGGGGAACTGCTTCCTATAGATACGTGGGAGACCTCTAAACTCATCTTT.

This clone has just a few counts. It differs at one base from a far larger clone, so likely a read error. The same CDR3 also results from other DNA sequences found in this sample. V and J are TRDV1 and TRDJ1, with D perhaps TRDD2 or TRDD3 (8 bases each). TCRdb gives no J gene; it was assigned here by matching the DNA to germline. There are 25 residues in the CDR3. V gave up 2 bases and J gave up 1 base, with 41 bases separating them. Germline lookup yields CDR1 TSWWSYY and CDR2 QGS. CDR3 sequence reads: CALGEGDFLRDPWGKSTRGTDKLIF. For the CDR3, the DNA is TGTGCTCTTGGGGAAGGGGACTTCCTACGTGATCCCTGGGGGAAGTCGACCCGAGGCACCGATAAACTCATCTTT.

This clone was counted a few times. With only one base between it and a far larger clone, this is likely a read error. Other DNA sequences from this sample encode an identical CDR3 as well. The chain combines TRDV1 with TRDJ1; D not certain. No J gene is reported in TCRdb; it was inferred here by comparing the DNA with germline. The CDR3 consists of 18 residues. Per the germline V gene, CDR1 is TSWWSYY and CDR2 is QGS. V lost 3 bases and J lost 4, with 24 bases in between. CDR3 bases: TGTGCTCTTGGGGACCGGAGGAGCTGTACACCTATAATCGATAAACTCATCTTT. Amino acid sequence: CALGDRRSCTPIIDKLIF.

This clone was observed many times. The protein TCRdb lists belongs to a much larger clone and differs from this DNA's translation at residue 3, which points to a read error; the protein shown is made from the DNA. This chain links TRDV1 with TRDJ1, with 9 nucleotides matching TRDD3. Germline CDR1 TSWWSYY, CDR2 QGS. CDR3 length equals 14 residues. The DNA for the CDR3 is TGTGCTCCTGGGGAACACCTGGGGGATTCGGTGCTCATCTTT. Translating it yields CAPGEHLGDSVLIF.